Sequencing of this T cell receptor beta chain was carried out in a study of CD8+ T cells in alopecia areata listed by TCRdb under 2018. Turning to the overall study: The treated patients, all with moderate-to-severe alopecia areata, were enrolled in an open-label pilot trial of oral tofacitinib given at 5 to 10 mg twice daily. Scalp clonality was compared among normal scalp (n=4), patchy alopecia areata scalp (n=8), and alopecia totalis/universalis scalp (n=8). In treated patients, disease severity was measured using the SALT score, which gives the percentage of scalp surface area affected. Patients stayed on tofacitinib for 6 to 18 months and then had 6 months of follow-up off drug so that delayed response and recurrence could be assessed. Amplification of TCRbeta CDR3 regions was done by immunoSEQ multiplex PCR using 35 Vbeta forward primers and 13 Jbeta reverse primers. In both human patients and the C3H/HeJ mouse model, the study applied high-throughput TCRbeta sequencing to look at T cell clonal expansion in alopecia areata. Biopsies were taken from tofacitinib-treated patients at baseline and at 4 and 24 weeks of treatment, and a later scalp biopsy was taken in several of the tofacitinib-treated patients. RNA was obtained with the PAXgene miRNA kit for fixed scalp, the miRNeasy kit for PBMCs, and the RNeasy kit for mouse skin. Human TCRbeta sequencing covered scalp tissue and sorted CD4+ and CD8+ peripheral blood T cells from patchy and totalis/universalis alopecia areata patients and healthy controls.

General study outcomes and caveats: Because the treated cohort was small and had only one nonresponder, larger studies are needed to examine links between baseline CD8+ expansion and response. Lesional scalp, especially in alopecia totalis/universalis, showed higher clonality and more expanded CD8+ clones than normal scalp, suggesting antigenic drive. During tofacitinib treatment, many expanded lesional clones remained in scalp and blood, and this persistence may partly explain relapse after treatment is stopped. Unlike mouse skin, which is dominated by gammadelta T cells, normal human skin has resident alphabeta T cells that are also sequenced, and this complicates analysis of the scalp TCR repertoire. Scalp clonality and the number of expanded CD8+ clones among the top 100 scalp clones were significantly decreased by tofacitinib. Shared TCR sequences between patients were less evident than in mice, which may be partly attributable to HLA diversity in the patient population.

What this sample's treatment or condition label stands for: oral pan-JAK inhibitor, 5-10 mg twice daily. Peripheral blood and lesional scalp punch biopsies were obtained from patients with alopecia areata. PBMCs were isolated by density centrifugation and stained for CD3, CD4 and CD8, and CD4+ and CD8+ T cells were sorted on a FACSAria. This clone has a handful of counts. The target of this receptor is not known. Base qualities are missing; no much larger clone stands one base away. Library prep was done by the immunoSEQ multiplex PCR assay. For TCR sequencing, RNA was extracted from every sample and reverse transcribed into cDNA to serve as template. SuperScript III was used to make first-strand cDNA, primed with a 2:1 mix of oligo-dT and random hexamers. A synthetic immune receptor repertoire was used to gauge amplification bias, and whatever bias remained was removed computationally. Per the source publication's procedure: After raw reads were preprocessed to remove errors, the CDR3 was defined following IMGT conventions as running from the conserved cysteine to phenylalanine. Clonality was computed by normalizing Shannon entropy by log2 of the number of productive unique TCRs and subtracting the result from 1. Whether each scalp clone was CD4 or CD8 was inferred by checking scalp TCRbeta sequences against the CD4 and CD8 repertoires from sorted blood. TCRdb obtained this table from immuneACCESS and retained in-frame rearrangements with V and J assigned. These tables miss some clones; where compared with another copy, unresolved V genes account for less than half of the shortfall, and the remainder is unexplained. The V and J calls and clone size come from that table; D and trimming were worked out from the DNA. The table for this sample lists approximately 210,000 clones; less than 45% of them were counted only once. The ten biggest clones cover about 2.4% of the sample.

The sequence was obtained from a human donor with alopecia areata. The specimen was CD4+ T cells sorted from blood, collected around week 36, from a patient treated with tofacitinib.

Here is the DNA: TGCAGCGTGGGTGGCCCTGCCTACGAGCAGTACTTC. Its translation is CSVGGPAYEQYF. The rearranged segments are TRBV29-1 and TRBJ2-7, with no confident D gene call. From the germline V gene, CDR1 is SQVTM and CDR2 is ANQGSEA. Relative to germline, V is 6 bases shorter and J is 2 bases shorter, with 11 bases between their ends. The CDR3 contains 12 residues, cysteine and phenylalanine counted. Just CDR3 DNA is preserved here, 36 bases in frame from base 1.